The TCR beta chain described here comes from a study of blood T cell repertoires in COVID-19. This CDR3 region has 13 residues. Germline CDR1 reads SNHLY; CDR2 reads FYNNEI. Trimming pared 5 bases from V and 4 bases from J, leaving 9 bases between. Profiled with immunoSEQ multiplex PCR; TCRdb holds only in-frame clones, not every one. The sample yields about 220,000 clones, approximately 81% seen once. The rearrangement links TRBV2 to TRBJ1-5; D is undetermined. The TCR sequence derives from an elderly woman with acute or convalescent COVID-19. The sample comprised peripheral blood. CDR3 sequence (DNA): TGTGCCAGCAGTCCGGACTGGAATCAGCCCCAGCATTTT. Its translation: CASSPDWNQPQHF.